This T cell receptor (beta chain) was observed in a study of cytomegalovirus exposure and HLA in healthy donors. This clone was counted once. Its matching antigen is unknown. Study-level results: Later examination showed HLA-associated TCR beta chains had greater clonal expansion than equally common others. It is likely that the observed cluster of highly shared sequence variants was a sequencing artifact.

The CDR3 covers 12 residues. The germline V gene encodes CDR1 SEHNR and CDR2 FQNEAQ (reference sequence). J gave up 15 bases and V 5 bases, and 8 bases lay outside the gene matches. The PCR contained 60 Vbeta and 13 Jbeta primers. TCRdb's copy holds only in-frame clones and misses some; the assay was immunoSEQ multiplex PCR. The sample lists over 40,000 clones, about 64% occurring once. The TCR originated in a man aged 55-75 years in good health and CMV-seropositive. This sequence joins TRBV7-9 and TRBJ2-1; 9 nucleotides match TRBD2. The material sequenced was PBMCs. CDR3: CASSLTGTSLFF. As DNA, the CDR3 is TGTGCCAGCAGCCTCACAGGGACTAGCTTGTTCTTC.